What follows is one T cell receptor beta chain and its context. The target antigen is unknown. This sample is part of a study of cytomegalovirus exposure and HLA in healthy donors. Germline CDR1 is MNHEY and CDR2 is SMNVEV (reference sequence). The CDR3 contains 13 residues. Trimming took 2 bases from V and 6 from J, leaving 8 bases between them. PCR amplification relied on 60 Vbeta primers (plus 13 Jbeta primers). The assay was immunoSEQ multiplex PCR, and TCRdb's table has in-frame clones only and misses some. This repertoire includes under 200,000 clones. Study results and caveats: For presence/absence analyses, sequencing depth was assumed to be roughly uniform across donors.

The V and J genes are TRBV27 and TRBJ2-1; weak D call: TRBD1 (5 bases). The TCR was taken from a man aged 25 to 45 in good health and CMV-seronegative. The sample consisted of PBMCs. Here the CDR3 reads CASSLARGNEQFF. In DNA form, the CDR3 reads TGTGCCAGCAGTTTAGCTAGGGGCAATGAGCAGTTCTTC.